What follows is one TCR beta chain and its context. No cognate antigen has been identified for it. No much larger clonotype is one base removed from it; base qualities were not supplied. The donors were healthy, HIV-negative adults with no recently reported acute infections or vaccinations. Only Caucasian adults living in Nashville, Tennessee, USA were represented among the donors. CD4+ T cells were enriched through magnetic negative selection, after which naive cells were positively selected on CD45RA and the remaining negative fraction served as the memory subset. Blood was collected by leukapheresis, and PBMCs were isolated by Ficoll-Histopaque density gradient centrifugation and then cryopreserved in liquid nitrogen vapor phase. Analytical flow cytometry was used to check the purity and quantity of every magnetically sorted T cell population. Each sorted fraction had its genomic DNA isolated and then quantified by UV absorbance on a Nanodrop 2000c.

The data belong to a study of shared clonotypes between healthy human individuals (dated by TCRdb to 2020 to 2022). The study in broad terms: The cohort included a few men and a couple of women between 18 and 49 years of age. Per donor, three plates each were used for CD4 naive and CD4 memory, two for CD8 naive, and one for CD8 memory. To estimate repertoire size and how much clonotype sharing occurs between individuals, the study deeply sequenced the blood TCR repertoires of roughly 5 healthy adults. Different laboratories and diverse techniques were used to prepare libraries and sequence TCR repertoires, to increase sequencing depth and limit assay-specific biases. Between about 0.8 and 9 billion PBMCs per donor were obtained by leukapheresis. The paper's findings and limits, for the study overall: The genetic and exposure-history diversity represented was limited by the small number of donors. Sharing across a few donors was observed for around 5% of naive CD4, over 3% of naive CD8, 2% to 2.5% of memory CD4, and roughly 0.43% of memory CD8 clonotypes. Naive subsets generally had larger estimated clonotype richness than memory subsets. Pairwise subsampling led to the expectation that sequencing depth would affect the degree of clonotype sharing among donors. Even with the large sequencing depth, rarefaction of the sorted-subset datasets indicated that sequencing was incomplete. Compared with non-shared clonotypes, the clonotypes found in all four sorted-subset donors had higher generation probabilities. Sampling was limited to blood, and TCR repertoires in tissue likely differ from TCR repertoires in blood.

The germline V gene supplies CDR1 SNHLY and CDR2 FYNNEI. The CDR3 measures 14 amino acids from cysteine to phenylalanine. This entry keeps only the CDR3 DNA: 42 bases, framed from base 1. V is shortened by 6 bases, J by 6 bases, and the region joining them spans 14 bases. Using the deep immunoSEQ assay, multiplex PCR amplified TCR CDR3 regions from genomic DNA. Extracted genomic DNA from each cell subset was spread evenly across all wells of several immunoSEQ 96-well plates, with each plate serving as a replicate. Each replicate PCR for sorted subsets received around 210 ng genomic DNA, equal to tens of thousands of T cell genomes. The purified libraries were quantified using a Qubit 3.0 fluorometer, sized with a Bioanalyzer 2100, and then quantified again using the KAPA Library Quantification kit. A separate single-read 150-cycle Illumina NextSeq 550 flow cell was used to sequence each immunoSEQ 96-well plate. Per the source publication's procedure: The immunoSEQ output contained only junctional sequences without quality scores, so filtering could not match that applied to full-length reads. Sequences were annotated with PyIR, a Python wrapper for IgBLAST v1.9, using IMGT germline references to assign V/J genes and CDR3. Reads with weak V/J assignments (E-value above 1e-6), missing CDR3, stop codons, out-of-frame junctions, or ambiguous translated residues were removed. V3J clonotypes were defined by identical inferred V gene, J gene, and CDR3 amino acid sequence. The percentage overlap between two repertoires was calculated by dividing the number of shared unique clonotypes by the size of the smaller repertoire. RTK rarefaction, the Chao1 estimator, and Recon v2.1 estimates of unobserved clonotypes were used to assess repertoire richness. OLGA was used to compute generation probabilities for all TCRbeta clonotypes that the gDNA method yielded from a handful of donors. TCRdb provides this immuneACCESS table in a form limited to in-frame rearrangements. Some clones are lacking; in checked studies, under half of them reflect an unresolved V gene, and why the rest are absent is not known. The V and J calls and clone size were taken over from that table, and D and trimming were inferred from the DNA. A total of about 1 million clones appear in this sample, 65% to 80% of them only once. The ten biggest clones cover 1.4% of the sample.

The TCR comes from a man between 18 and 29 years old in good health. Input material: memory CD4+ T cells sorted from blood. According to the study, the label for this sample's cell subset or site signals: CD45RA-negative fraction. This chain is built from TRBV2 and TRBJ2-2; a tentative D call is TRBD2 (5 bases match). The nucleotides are TGTGCCAGCAGGGACCGGAAGGGAGCCGGGGAGCTGTTTTTT. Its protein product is CASRDRKGAGELFF.